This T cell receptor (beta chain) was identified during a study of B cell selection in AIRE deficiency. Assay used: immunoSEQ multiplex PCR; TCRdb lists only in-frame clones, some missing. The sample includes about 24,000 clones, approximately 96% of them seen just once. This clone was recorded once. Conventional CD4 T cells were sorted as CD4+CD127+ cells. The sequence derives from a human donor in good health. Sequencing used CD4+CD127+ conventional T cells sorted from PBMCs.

DNA of the CDR3: TGTGCCAGTAGCATCGGGACAGGGTACAATCAGCCCCAGCATTTT. Its protein is CASSIGTGYNQPQHF. The genes are TRBV19 and TRBJ1-5; 9 bases are shared with TRBD1. Germline CDR1 is LNHDA and CDR2 is SQIVND (reference sequence). Trimming at V came to 6 bases and at J to 3 bases, leaving 6 bases not matched to a gene. This CDR3 is 15 amino acids long.